The 17 T cell receptor beta chains given below trace back to one sample, sequenced in a study of T-cell reconstitution after alpha-beta-depleted transplantation in children. Findings of the study overall: From newly produced T cells came most of the T-cell counts and diversity one year after transplant.

For these receptors, no antigen is known. TCRbeta library construction was performed incorporating unique molecular identifiers. TCRdb used MiXCR to reprocess the PCR reads, holding one entry per CDR3 protein. In the table there are fewer than 350,000 distinct CDR3 sequences, about 7.3% of which are singletons. This sample comprised peripheral blood, obtained 360 days after TCRalphabeta/CD19-depleted stem cell transplant. These receptor sequences come from a female patient between 2 and 15 years old who had a stem cell transplant for Fanconi anemia, so the T cells may come from the graft donor.

This clonotype came up a few times. The chain joins TRBV9 to TRBJ2-2; TRBD2 agrees at 7 bases. The CDR3 totals 14 residues. Germline values: CDR1 SGDLS, CDR2 YYNGEE. The V segment lost 2 bases and the J segment 4 bases; nucleotides outside the gene matches: 2. CDR3 DNA sequence: TGTGCCAGCAGCGTCGCGGGAGTCACCGGGGAGCTGTTTTTT. Translating it yields CASSVAGVTGELFF.

The table lists this clonotype with many counts. The chain recombines TRBV24-1 with TRBJ2-1; D gene unclear. Germline CDR1 and CDR2: KGHDR and SFDVKD. The CDR3 covers 16 residues. The V and J ends lost 3 bases and 0 bases respectively, with 11 bases between them. The DNA of the CDR3 is TGTGCCACCAGTGATGCTGGAGTGGGCTCCTACAATGAGCAGTTCTTC. Amino acid sequence: CATSDAGVGSYNEQFF.

In its sample, this clonotype was seen a few times. V usage is TRBV7-9 and J usage is TRBJ2-3; D is perhaps TRBD1 (6 bases). Germline CDR1 reads SEHNR; CDR2 reads FQNEAQ (reference sequence). Trimming removed 6 bases at V and 8 bases at J, with 21 bases between. CDR3 size: 15 residues. The CDR3 here is CASRIWGRGTGTQYF. Here the CDR3 DNA reads TGTGCCAGCAGGATCTGGGGCAGGGGCACGGGTACGCAGTATTTT.

This clonotype was detected a few times. V usage is TRBV6-5 and J usage is TRBJ2-1, with D maybe TRBD2 (6 bases). Looked up from germline, CDR1 is MNHEY and CDR2 is SVGAGI. CDR3 length: 18 amino acids. Between the trimmed V and J ends, which lost 0 bases and 2 bases, there was a span of 17 bases. CDR3 coding DNA: TGTGCCAGCAGTTACTCCCCCCCGGGGACTGCTACCTACAATGAGCAGTTCTTC. This codes for CASSYSPPGTATYNEQFF.

Ten or more counts support this clonotype. The chain has TRBV20-1 and TRBJ2-5; 8 nucleotides agree with TRBD1. Losses at the gene ends were 6 bases for V and 5 bases for J; bases not matched to a gene: 5. CDR1 is DFQATT, CDR2 SNEGSKA, per germline (reference sequence). CDR3 length: 12 amino acids. CDR3 DNA: TGCAGTGCCAGCAGGGGGCGGGAGACCCAGTACTTC. Translation gives CSASRGRETQYF.

At least ten counts were recorded for this clonotype. The rearrangement links TRBV6-5 to TRBJ2-1, with D possibly matching TRBD2 (7 bases). V was shortened by 0 bases and J by 8 bases, with 11 bases between the two germline ends. Germline loops: CDR1 MNHEY, CDR2 SVGAGI. The CDR3 extends over 14 amino acids. DNA of the CDR3: TGTGCCAGCAGTTACTCGATAGGGGGGGATGAGCAGTTCTTC. It codes for CASSYSIGGDEQFF.

This clonotype has more than one count but fewer than ten. This chain joins TRBV5-6 and TRBJ2-1; 11 positions agree with TRBD2. Trimming took 3 bases from V and 5 from J; bases not matched to a gene: 7. This CDR3 spans 16 amino acids. Germline V gene data show CDR1 as SGHDT and CDR2 as YYEEEE. The DNA for the CDR3 is TGTGCCAGCAGCTCGGCGGGACTAGCGGCCAACAATGAGCAGTTCTTC. It codes for CASSSAGLAANNEQFF.

This clonotype was observed many times. This chain joins TRBV12-3 or TRBV12-4 and TRBJ1-2; a weak D match, TRBD1 (6 bases). The CDR3 length is 16 residues. The V end lost 3 bases, the J end lost 0 bases, and 14 bases lay between the germline ends. The CDR3 loop is CASSFGTGLTNYGYTF. DNA for the CDR3: TGTGCCAGCAGTTTTGGAACAGGGTTGACTAACTATGGCTACACCTTC.

This clonotype has a count of ten or more. The rearrangement uses TRBV5-1 and TRBJ2-5; a possible D gene is TRBD2 (6 bases). Germline V gives CDR1 SGHRS, CDR2 YFSETQ. CDR3 length: 15 amino acids. V was cut by 2 bases and J by 5 bases, with 16 bases left in between. This chain's CDR3 is CASSFVGTGVETQYF. The CDR3 DNA is TGCGCCAGCAGCTTCGTTGGGACGGGGGTTGAGACCCAGTACTTC.

The genes are TRBV6-1 and TRBJ1-4, with 8 positions matching TRBD1. After removal of 3 bases from V and 5 bases from J, the junction contained 5 bases not matched to a gene. CDR3 length: 15 residues. Germline V gene data show CDR1 as MNHNS and CDR2 as SASEGT. DNA for the CDR3: TGTGCCAGCAGTGATCGACAGGGGTTGAATGAAAAACTGTTTTTT. It encodes CASSDRQGLNEKLFF.

This rearrangement joins TRBV20-1 to TRBJ2-7, with TRBD2 matching 10 bases. Per the germline V gene, CDR1 is DFQATT and CDR2 is SNEGSKA (reference sequence). V was clipped by 0 bases and J by 2 bases; unmatched bases: 1. This CDR3 spans 14 amino acids. The CDR3 sequence is CSARDLAGAYEQYF. The CDR3 DNA reads TGCAGTGCTAGAGACCTAGCGGGGGCCTACGAGCAGTACTTC.

The table lists this clonotype with many counts. This chain's CDR3 is CSAIGNEQFF. CDR3 in DNA: TGCAGTGCTATAGGTAATGAGCAGTTCTTC. The rearrangement uses TRBV20-1 and TRBJ2-1; D gene ambiguous. This CDR3 is built from 10 residues. Trimming removed 4 bases at V and 7 bases at J, with 5 bases between. Germline lookup yields CDR1 DFQATT and CDR2 SNEGSKA (reference sequence).

This clonotype has a count of ten or more. This rearrangement joins TRBV10-3 to TRBJ1-5; tentatively, D is TRBD1 (6 bases). The germline V gene has CDR1 ENHRY and CDR2 SYGVKD. V lost 1 base to trimming and J lost 7 bases, with 14 bases between them. This CDR3 comprises 15 residues. CDR3 DNA sequence: TGTGCCATCAGTGAGTTCAGGGGAAGCGAGCAGCCCCAGCATTTT. Translation: CAISEFRGSEQPQHF.

This clonotype came up a few times. The chain employs TRBV5-1 and TRBJ1-5; possible D gene TRBD1, 6 bases. The CDR3 runs 15 residues. The V gene lost 2 bases and the J gene lost 6 bases, with 15 bases spanning the gap. The germline V gene has CDR1 SGHRS and CDR2 YFSETQ. DNA of the CDR3: TGCGCCAGCAGCTTCGGGGGCGAGTCAGGTCAGCCCCAGCATTTT. Its protein product is CASSFGGESGQPQHF. The full variable domain, in which reference TRBV5-1 and TRBJ1-5 provide the parts outside the CDR3, is KAGVTQTPRYLIKTRGQQVTLSCSPISGHRSVSWYQQTPGQGLQFLFEYFSETQRNKGNFPGRFSGRQFSNSRSEMNVSTLELGDSALYLCASSFGGESGQPQHFGDGTRLSIL.

Note on this clonotype: This is likely a read error, given that the CDR3 carries no conserved phenylalanine or tryptophan at its end. The J gene is TRBJ1-5, the V gene TRBV20-1; D is undetermined. V lost 3 bases to trimming and J lost 1 base, with 10 bases between them. Looked up from germline, CDR1 is DFQATT and CDR2 is SNEGSKA (reference sequence). The CDR3 consists of 14 residues. The DNA for the CDR3 is TGCAGTGCTAGTTACAGCACCAGCAATCAGCCCCAGCATTGT. It is translated as CSASYSTSNQPQHC.

In this sample, this clonotype turned up many times. The rearrangement uses TRBV28 and TRBJ2-7, with TRBD2 matching 13 bases. The junction had 10 bases not matched to a gene; V was cut back by 5 bases and J by 6 bases. This CDR3 is built from 16 residues. Germline values: CDR1 MDHEN, CDR2 SYDVKM. CDR3 sequence: CASSGTSGALLFEQYF. DNA for the CDR3: TGTGCCAGCAGTGGGACTAGCGGGGCCCTATTATTCGAGCAGTACTTC.

Ten or more counts support this clonotype. The genes are TRBV3-1 and TRBJ2-5, with 9 bases fitting TRBD2. The CDR3 is 14 amino acids. J lost 6 bases, V lost 3 bases, and 5 bases had no gene match. Germline CDR1 and CDR2: LGHDT and YNNKEL (reference sequence). CDR3 in amino acids: CASSHGTSTKTQYF. In nucleotides, the CDR3 is TGTGCCAGCAGCCACGGGACTAGCACGAAGACCCAGTACTTC.